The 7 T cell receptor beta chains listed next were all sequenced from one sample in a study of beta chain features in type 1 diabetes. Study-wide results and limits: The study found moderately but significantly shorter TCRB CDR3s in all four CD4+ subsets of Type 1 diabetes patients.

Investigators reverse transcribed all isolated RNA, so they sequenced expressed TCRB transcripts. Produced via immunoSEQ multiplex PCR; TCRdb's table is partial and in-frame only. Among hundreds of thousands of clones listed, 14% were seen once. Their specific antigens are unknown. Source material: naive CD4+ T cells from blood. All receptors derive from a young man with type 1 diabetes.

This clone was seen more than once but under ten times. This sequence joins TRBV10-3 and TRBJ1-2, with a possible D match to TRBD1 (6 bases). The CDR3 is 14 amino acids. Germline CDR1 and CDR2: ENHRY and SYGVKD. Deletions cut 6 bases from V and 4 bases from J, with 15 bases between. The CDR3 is CAIRQGPVFYGYTF. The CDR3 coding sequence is TGTGCCATCAGACAGGGACCCGTATTCTATGGCTACACCTTC.

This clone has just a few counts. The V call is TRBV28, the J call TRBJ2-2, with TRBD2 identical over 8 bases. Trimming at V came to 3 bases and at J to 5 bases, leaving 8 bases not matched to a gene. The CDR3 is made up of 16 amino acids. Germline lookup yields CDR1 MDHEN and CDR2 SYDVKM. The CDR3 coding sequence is TGTGCCAGCAGTTTGGTTCAAGCGGGAGTGACCGGGGAGCTGTTTTTT. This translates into CASSLVQAGVTGELFF.

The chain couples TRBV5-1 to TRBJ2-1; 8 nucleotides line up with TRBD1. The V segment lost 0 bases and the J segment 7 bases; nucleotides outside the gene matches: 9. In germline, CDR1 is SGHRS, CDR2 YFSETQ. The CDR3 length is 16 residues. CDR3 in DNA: TGCGCCAGCAGCTTGGCCTCAGGGGGCGCTTGGAATGAGCAGTTCTTC. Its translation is CASSLASGGAWNEQFF.

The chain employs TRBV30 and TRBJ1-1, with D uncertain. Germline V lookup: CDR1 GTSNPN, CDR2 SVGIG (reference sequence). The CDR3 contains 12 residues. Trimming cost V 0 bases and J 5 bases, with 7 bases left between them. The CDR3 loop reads CAWSVSGTEAFF. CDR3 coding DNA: TGTGCCTGGAGTGTATCCGGGACTGAAGCTTTCTTT.

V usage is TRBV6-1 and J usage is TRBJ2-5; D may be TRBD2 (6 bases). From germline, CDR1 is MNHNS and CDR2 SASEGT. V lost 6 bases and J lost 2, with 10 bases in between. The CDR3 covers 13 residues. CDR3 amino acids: CASRRDIQETQYF. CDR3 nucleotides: TGTGCCAGCAGGCGGGATATACAAGAGACCCAGTACTTC.

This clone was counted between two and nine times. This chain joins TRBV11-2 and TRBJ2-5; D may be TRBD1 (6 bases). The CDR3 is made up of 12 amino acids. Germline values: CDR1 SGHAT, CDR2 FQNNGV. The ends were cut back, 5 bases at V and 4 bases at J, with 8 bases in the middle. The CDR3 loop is CASSKGGETQYF. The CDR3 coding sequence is TGTGCCAGCAGCAAAGGGGGAGAGACCCAGTACTTC.

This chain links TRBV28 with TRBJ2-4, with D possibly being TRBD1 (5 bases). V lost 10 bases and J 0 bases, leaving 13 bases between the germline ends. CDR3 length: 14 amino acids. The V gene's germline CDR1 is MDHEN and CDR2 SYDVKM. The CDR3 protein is CATGAVLAKNIQYF. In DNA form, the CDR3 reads TGTGCCACTGGGGCGGTACTAGCCAAAAACATTCAGTACTTC.